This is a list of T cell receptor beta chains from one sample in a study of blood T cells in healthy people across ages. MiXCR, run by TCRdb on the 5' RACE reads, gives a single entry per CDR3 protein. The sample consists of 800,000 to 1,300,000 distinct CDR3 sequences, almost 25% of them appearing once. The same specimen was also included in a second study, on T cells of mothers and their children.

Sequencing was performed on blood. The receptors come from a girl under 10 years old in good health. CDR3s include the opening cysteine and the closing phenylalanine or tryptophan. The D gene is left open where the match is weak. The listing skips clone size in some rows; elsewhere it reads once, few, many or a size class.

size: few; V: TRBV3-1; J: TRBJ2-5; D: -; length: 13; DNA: TGTGCCAGCATTTCTCCTAGGGGAGAGACCCAGTACTTC; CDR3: CASISPRGETQYF
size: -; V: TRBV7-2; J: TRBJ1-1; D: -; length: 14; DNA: TGTGCCAGCAGCCATTCCGGTGGAAACACTGAAGCTTTCTTT; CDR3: CASSHSGGNTEAFF
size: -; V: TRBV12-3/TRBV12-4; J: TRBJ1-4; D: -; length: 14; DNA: TGTGCCAGCAGTTTTGGGACGGCAGGCGAAAAACTGTTTTTT; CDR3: CASSFGTAGEKLFF
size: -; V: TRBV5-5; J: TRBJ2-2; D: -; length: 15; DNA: TGTGCCAGCAGCCACAGGGCAGTGGACACCGGGGAGCTGTTTTTT; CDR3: CASSHRAVDTGELFF
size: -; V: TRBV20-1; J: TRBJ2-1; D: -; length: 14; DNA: TGCAGTGCAAGTCAGGAGCCCCCTTACAATGAGCAGTTCTTC; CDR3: CSASQEPPYNEQFF
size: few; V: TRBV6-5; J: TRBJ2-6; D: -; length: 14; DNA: TGTGCCAGCAGTGCCTTCTTAGGGGCCAACGTCCTGACTTTC; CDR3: CASSAFLGANVLTF
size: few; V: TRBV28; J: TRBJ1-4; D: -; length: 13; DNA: TGTGCCAGCACGGCACAGTTTAATGAAAAACTGTTTTTT; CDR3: CASTAQFNEKLFF
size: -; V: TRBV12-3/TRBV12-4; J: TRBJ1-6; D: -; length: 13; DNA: TGTGCCAGCACCCCCGGCCAGCATTCACCCCTCCACTTT; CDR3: CASTPGQHSPLHF
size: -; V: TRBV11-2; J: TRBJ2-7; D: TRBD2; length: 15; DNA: TGTGCCAGCAGCTTAGATAGGACTAGCGGCTACGAGCAGTACTTC; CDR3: CASSLDRTSGYEQYF
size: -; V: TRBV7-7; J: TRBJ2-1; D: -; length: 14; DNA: TGTGCTAGCAGCCCAAGCAATGCGGGCGATGAGCAGTTCTTC; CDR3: CASSPSNAGDEQFF
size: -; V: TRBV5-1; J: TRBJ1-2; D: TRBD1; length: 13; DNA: TGCGCCAGCAGCTTTGGACAGGGCCAGGGCTACACCTTC; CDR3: CASSFGQGQGYTF
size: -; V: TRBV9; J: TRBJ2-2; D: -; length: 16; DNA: TGTGCCAGCAGCGTAGGAGAACCCGCGAACACCGGGGAGCTGTTTTTT; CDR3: CASSVGEPANTGELFF
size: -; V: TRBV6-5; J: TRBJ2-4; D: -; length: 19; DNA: TGTGCCAGCAGCCACTCAGGGGCAGGGGAGGTTCTAGCCAAAAACATTCAGTACTTC; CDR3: CASSHSGAGEVLAKNIQYF
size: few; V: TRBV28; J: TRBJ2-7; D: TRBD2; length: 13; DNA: TGTGCCAGCACCCCCAGGGAGGGGTACGAGCAGTACTTC; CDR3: CASTPREGYEQYF
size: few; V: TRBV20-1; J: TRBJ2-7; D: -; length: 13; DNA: TGCAGTGCTAGAGCATGGGCTAACTACGAGCAGTACTTC; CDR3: CSARAWANYEQYF
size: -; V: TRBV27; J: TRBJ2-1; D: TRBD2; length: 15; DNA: TGTGCCAGCAGTCTCCTTACTAGCGGGAGTGATGAGCAGTTCTTC; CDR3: CASSLLTSGSDEQFF
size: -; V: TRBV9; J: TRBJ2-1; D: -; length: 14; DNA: TGTGCCAGCAGCGTCTGGACCGGTTACAATGAGCAGTTCTTC; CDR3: CASSVWTGYNEQFF
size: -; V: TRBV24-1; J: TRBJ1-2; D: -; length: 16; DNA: TGTGCCACCAGTGACGGTCAGGGAATACGGGACTATGGCTACACCTTC; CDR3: CATSDGQGIRDYGYTF
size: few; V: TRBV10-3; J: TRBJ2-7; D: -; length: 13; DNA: TGTGCCATCAGTGACCTAATGGGGGGCGAGCAGTACTTC; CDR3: CAISDLMGGEQYF
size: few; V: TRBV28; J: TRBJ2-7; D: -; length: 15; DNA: TGTGCCAGATATAATGGGGGGGACAGATGTGATGTGGGGTACTTC; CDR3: CARYNGGDRCDVGYF
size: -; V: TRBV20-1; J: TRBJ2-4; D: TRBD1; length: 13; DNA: TGCAGTGCTAGAGATACAGGGGGGAACATTCAGTACTTC; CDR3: CSARDTGGNIQYF
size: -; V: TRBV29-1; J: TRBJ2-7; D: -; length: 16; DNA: TGCAGCGTTGAGGGGGCTTCGAGGGATAGGACCTACGAGCAGTACTTC; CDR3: CSVEGASRDRTYEQYF
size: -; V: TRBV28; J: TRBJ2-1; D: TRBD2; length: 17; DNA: TGTGCCAGCAGTTCCCGTAGGGGACTAGCGGGAACAGATGAGCAGTTCTTC; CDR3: CASSSRRGLAGTDEQFF
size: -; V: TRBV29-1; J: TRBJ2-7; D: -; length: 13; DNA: TGCAGCGTTGAAGATTCCCCGCTGGGGGAGCAGTACTTC; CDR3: CSVEDSPLGEQYF
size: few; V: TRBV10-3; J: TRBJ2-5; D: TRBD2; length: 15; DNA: TGTGCCATCAGTGAGAGGGGCGGGGGGCGAGAGACCCAGTACTTC; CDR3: CAISERGGGRETQYF
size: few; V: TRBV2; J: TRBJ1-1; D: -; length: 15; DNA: TGTGCCAGCAGCCCTCAGGTCCGGACGAACACTGAAGCTTTCTTT; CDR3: CASSPQVRTNTEAFF
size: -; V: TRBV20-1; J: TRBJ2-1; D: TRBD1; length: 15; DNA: TGCAGTGCACATACAGGGGACACGAAGGGTAATGAGCAGTTCTTC; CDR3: CSAHTGDTKGNEQFF
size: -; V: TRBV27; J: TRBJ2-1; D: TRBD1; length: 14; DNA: TGTGCCAGCAGTTTATTTCCAGGGGGCAATGAGCAGTTCTTC; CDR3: CASSLFPGGNEQFF
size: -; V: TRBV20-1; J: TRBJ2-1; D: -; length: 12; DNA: TGCAGTGCTGTACAGGTCTACAATGAGCAGTTCTTC; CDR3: CSAVQVYNEQFF
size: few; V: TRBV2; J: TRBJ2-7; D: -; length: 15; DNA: TGTGCCAGCAGTGAAAGGGGGTTAGGATCCTACGAGCAGTACTTC; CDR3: CASSERGLGSYEQYF
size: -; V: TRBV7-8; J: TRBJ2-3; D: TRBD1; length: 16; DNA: TGTGCCAGCAGAAAGAGACAGGGTTTGCGTACAGATACGCAGTATTTT; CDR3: CASRKRQGLRTDTQYF
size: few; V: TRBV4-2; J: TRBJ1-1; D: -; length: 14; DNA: TGTGCCAGCAGCCAGGTCCGCACGAACACTGAAGCTTTCTTT; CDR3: CASSQVRTNTEAFF
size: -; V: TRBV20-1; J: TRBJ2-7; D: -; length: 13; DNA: TGCAGTGCTAAGGACTTTTACTCCTACGAGCAGTACTTC; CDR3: CSAKDFYSYEQYF